The 23 T cell receptor beta chains below come from one sample, sequenced in a study of T cell responses to AZD1222 COVID-19 vaccine. Profiling relied on immunoSEQ multiplex PCR, and the TCRdb table lists in-frame clones only, not all of them. The profile shows more than 150,000 clones, about 87% of them singletons. The source material was peripheral blood, sampled on day 0 of AZD1222 vaccination. All receptors come from an adult in good health.

This clone has just one count. The CDR3 reads CASSPTGIYGYTF. CDR3 DNA: TGTGCCAGCTCACCAACGGGTATCTATGGCTACACCTTC. The V gene is TRBV18, the J gene TRBJ1-2; D is ambiguous. This CDR3 has 13 residues. Trimming shortened V by 2 bases and J by 4 bases, and 8 bases separated the two germline ends. In germline, CDR1 is KGHSH, CDR2 LQKENI. Based on the CDR3 plus reference TRBV18 and TRBJ1-2, the full variable domain is NAGVMQNPRHLVRRRGQEARLRCSPMKGHSHVYWYRQLPEEGLKFMVYLQKENIIDESGMPKERFSAEFPKEGPSILRIQQVVRGDSAAYFCASSPTGIYGYTFGSGTRLTVV.

The J gene is TRBJ2-2, the V gene TRBV5-1; D remains unclear. V was clipped by 0 bases and J by 4 bases, with 7 bases between them. The germline CDR1 and CDR2 sequences are SGHRS and YFSETQ. This CDR3 is 14 amino acids long. Here the CDR3 DNA reads TGCGCCAGCAGCTTGGAGACTTCCACCGGGGAGCTGTTTTTT. This translates into CASSLETSTGELFF.

In this sample, this clone turned up a few times. The chain joins TRBV7-2 to TRBJ2-2; D not certain. CDR1 is SGHTA, CDR2 FQGNSA, per germline. Trimming stripped 5 bases from V and 3 bases from J, with 13 bases between. The CDR3 runs 15 residues. The CDR3 coding sequence is TGTGCCAGCAGCAAAGCCCAGACCTACACCGGGGAGCTGTTTTTT. It is translated as CASSKAQTYTGELFF.

V usage is TRBV7-2 and J usage is TRBJ1-3, with 9 bases identical to TRBD1. The CDR3 length is 15 residues. V was pared by 2 bases and J by 8 bases, with 7 bases of the junction left unmatched. Germline-derived CDR1 and CDR2 are SGHTA and FQGNSA. Written as DNA, the CDR3 is TGTGCCAGCAGCTTATTTTCCGGGACAGGGTACACCATATATTTT. The encoded protein is CASSLFSGTGYTIYF.

This clone showed up just once. The chain recombines TRBV11-3 with TRBJ2-1; 8 bases line up with TRBD1. CDR1 is SGHNT, CDR2 YENEEA, per germline. The CDR3 totals 13 residues. V lost 6 bases, J lost 8 bases, and 6 bases stayed unmatched. The CDR3 region is CASRQTGVDEQFF. CDR3 DNA sequence: TGTGCCAGCAGGCAGACAGGGGTTGATGAGCAGTTCTTC. Using reference TRBV11-3 and TRBJ2-1 for the parts outside the CDR3, the full variable domain is EAGVVQSPRYKIIEKKQPVAFWCNPISGHNTLYWYLQNLGQGPELLIRYENEEAVDDSQLPKDRFSAERLKGVDSTLKIQPAELGDSAVYLCASRQTGVDEQFFGPGTRLTVL.

This clone appeared a single time. This chain links TRBV30 with TRBJ1-2; D possibly corresponds to TRBD1 (6 bases). CDR3 length equals 14 residues. Trimming removed 6 bases from V and 0 bases from J, with 14 bases in between. In germline, CDR1 is GTSNPN, CDR2 SVGIG (reference sequence). CDR3 residues: CACRGGGSNYGYTF. The CDR3 DNA reads as TGTGCCTGTCGAGGAGGGGGGTCTAACTATGGCTACACCTTC.

The chain employs TRBV18 and TRBJ1-5, with a weak D call TRBD1 (5 bases). The CDR3 extends over 16 amino acids. Germline values: CDR1 KGHSH, CDR2 LQKENI. V was trimmed by 3 bases and J by 6 bases, leaving 18 bases between them. CDR3 protein: CASSPSQAGKRQPQHF. The CDR3 region has the DNA TGTGCCAGCTCACCCTCCCAGGCAGGGAAACGTCAGCCCCAGCATTTT.

The chain employs TRBV28 and TRBJ1-2; 9 nucleotides agree with TRBD1. Unmatched junction bases numbered 9, after V lost 5 bases and J lost 5 bases. The CDR3 totals 15 residues. CDR1 and CDR2 (germline): MDHEN, SYDVKM. CDR3 nucleotide sequence: TGTGCCAGCAGTCGCGACAGGGGGGTCGGGTATGGCTACACCTTC. It yields the protein CASSRDRGVGYGYTF.

The chain links TRBV6-5 to TRBJ1-5; 11 bases align to TRBD1. V lost 6 bases, J lost 5 bases, and 6 bases stayed unmatched. CDR3 length: 15 amino acids. Germline V gene data show CDR1 as MNHEY and CDR2 as SVGAGI. CDR3 region: CASRRDRGRDQPQHF. DNA of the CDR3: TGTGCCAGCAGAAGGGACAGGGGGAGGGATCAGCCCCAGCATTTT.

The V gene is TRBV5-4, the J gene TRBJ1-1; TRBD1 matches 7 bases. V lost 0 bases and J lost 7; bases outside the gene matches: 6. Looked up from germline, CDR1 is SGHNT and CDR2 is YYREEE (reference sequence). The length of the CDR3 is 14 residues. CDR3: CASSLATGVGEAFF. As DNA, the CDR3 is TGTGCCAGCAGCTTGGCAACAGGGGTGGGTGAAGCTTTCTTT.

The V and J genes are TRBV29-1 and TRBJ2-1; weak D call: TRBD1 (6 bases). Trimming cost V 2 bases and J 0 bases, with 14 bases left between them. Germline CDR1 and CDR2: SQVTM and ANQGSEA. This CDR3 contains 16 residues. CDR3: CSVESAGAHSYNEQFF. CDR3 nucleotides: TGCAGCGTTGAATCCGCAGGGGCCCACTCCTACAATGAGCAGTTCTTC.

The rearrangement joins TRBV18 to TRBJ1-5; D may be TRBD1 (5 bases). Trimming shortened V by 6 bases and J by 3 bases, and 9 bases separated the two germline ends. Germline loops: CDR1 KGHSH, CDR2 LQKENI. This CDR3 region has 13 residues. CDR3 DNA sequence: TGTGCCAGCTCTCGAGGGGTCAATCAGCCCCAGCATTTT. Amino acid sequence: CASSRGVNQPQHF.

The chain uses TRBV29-1 and TRBJ1-1, with D perhaps matching TRBD1 (5 bases). Germline V gene lookup returns CDR1 SQVTM and CDR2 ANQGSEA. Trimming stripped 6 bases from V and 4 bases from J, with 12 bases between. The CDR3 spans 12 residues. The DNA for the CDR3 is TGCAGCGTCGAGCCGGGGGGCACTGAAGCTTTCTTT. It encodes CSVEPGGTEAFF. Based on the CDR3 plus reference TRBV29-1 and TRBJ1-1, the full variable domain is SAVISQKPSRDICQRGTSLTIQCQVDSQVTMMFWYRQQPGQSLTLIATANQGSEATYESGFVIDKFPISRPNLTFSTLTVSNMSPEDSSIYLCSVEPGGTEAFFGQGTRLTVV.

V and J are TRBV28 and TRBJ1-2; D ambiguous. The CDR3 is made up of 13 amino acids. Germline-derived CDR1 and CDR2 are MDHEN and SYDVKM. Trimming removed 3 bases at V and 9 bases at J, with 14 bases between. This CDR3 is CASSFPGAISYTF. CDR3 nucleotides: TGTGCCAGCAGTTTCCCGGGAGCTATCAGCTACACCTTC.

The chain is built from TRBV6-5 and TRBJ1-5; D possibly corresponds to TRBD1 (6 bases). The CDR3 has 15 amino acids. Trimming pared 0 bases from V and 4 bases from J, leaving 10 bases between. Germline lookup yields CDR1 MNHEY and CDR2 SVGAGI. The CDR3 sequence is CASSYSSGANQPQHF. As DNA, the CDR3 is TGTGCCAGCAGTTACTCGTCAGGGGCGAATCAGCCCCAGCATTTT.

The chain recombines TRBV9 with TRBJ2-7, with TRBD2 matching 9 bases. Unmatched junction bases numbered 10, after V lost 0 bases and J lost 6 bases. CDR1 and CDR2 (germline): SGDLS, YYNGEE. The CDR3 runs to 16 residues. This CDR3 is CASSVELTSGPVEQYF. The DNA of the CDR3 is TGTGCCAGCAGCGTAGAGTTGACTAGCGGCCCTGTCGAGCAGTACTTC.

The chain carries TRBV5-4 and TRBJ2-7, with a possible D match to TRBD2 (6 bases). Between the trimmed V and J ends, which lost 2 bases and 1 base, there was a span of 10 bases. The CDR3 has 14 residues. Germline CDR1 and CDR2: SGHNT and YYREEE (reference sequence). For the CDR3, the DNA is TGTGCCAGCAGCTTCTCTAGCGCGTCCTACGAGCAGTACTTC. Amino acids: CASSFSSASYEQYF.

The chain combines TRBV28 with TRBJ2-7; D is possibly TRBD2 (6 bases). Germline V gene sequence: CDR1 MDHEN, CDR2 SYDVKM. There are 15 residues in the CDR3. Trimming took 5 bases from V and 3 from J, leaving 17 bases between them. CDR3 in DNA: TGTGCCAGCAGTCTCACACCGGGACTCTTCTACGAGCAGTACTTC. Protein product: CASSLTPGLFYEQYF.

This chain's CDR3 is CASKLAAPDTQYF. The DNA for the CDR3 is TGTGCCAGCAAACTGGCGGCTCCAGATACGCAGTATTTT. This sequence joins TRBV6-5 and TRBJ2-3; D gene uncertain. This CDR3 spans 13 amino acids. Trimming removed 7 bases at V and 4 bases at J, with 12 bases between. Germline loops: CDR1 MNHEY, CDR2 SVGAGI.

The gene calls are TRBV28 and TRBJ1-1; D call uncertain. Between the trimmed V and J ends, which lost 8 bases and 0 bases, there was a span of 10 bases. The germline gives CDR1 MDHEN, CDR2 SYDVKM. CDR3 length: 13 amino acids. CDR3 DNA: TGTGCCAGCGCAGGTGCCATGAACACTGAAGCTTTCTTT. Translation gives CASAGAMNTEAFF.

This clone appeared once. The chain recombines TRBV7-9 with TRBJ2-3; D remains ambiguous. Germline V gene lookup returns CDR1 SEHNR and CDR2 FQNEAQ (reference sequence). Between the trimmed V and J ends, which lost 5 bases and 2 bases, there was a span of 11 bases. The CDR3 consists of 14 residues. CDR3 nucleotide sequence: TGTGCCAGCAGCACCCGGAGAGACACAGATACGCAGTATTTT. As protein: CASSTRRDTDTQYF.

The gene calls are TRBV10-3 and TRBJ1-2, with D unclear. The V gene lost 3 bases and the J gene lost 0 bases, with 5 bases spanning the gap. CDR1 is ENHRY, CDR2 SYGVKD, per germline. This CDR3 has 13 amino acids. The chain's CDR3 is CAISDSTNYGYTF. The CDR3 DNA is TGTGCCATCAGTGACAGTACTAACTATGGCTACACCTTC.

V usage is TRBV2 and J usage is TRBJ2-2; TRBD1 or TRBD2 may be the D gene (5 bases each). CDR1 and CDR2 (germline): SNHLY, FYNNEI. This CDR3 is 16 amino acids long. Deletions cut 6 bases from V and 2 bases from J, with 16 bases between. CDR3 residues: CASRASGTINTGELFF. The CDR3 DNA reads TGTGCCAGCAGGGCCTCCGGGACGATCAACACCGGGGAGCTGTTTTTT.